These 17 T cell receptor beta chains share one sample of origin, sequenced in a study of tumor-infiltrating lymphocytes in localized non-small cell lung cancer. TCRdb's copy holds only in-frame clones and misses some; the assay was immunoSEQ multiplex PCR. The sample consists of 10,000 or so clones, around 80% of them appearing once. The sample consisted of uninvolved lung tissue not adjacent to the tumor. These receptors were collected from a human donor with non-small cell lung cancer.

The chain is built from TRBV9 and TRBJ2-7; 8 bases agree with TRBD2. V lost 4 bases to trimming and J lost 5 bases; unmatched junction nucleotides: 11. Germline CDR1 and CDR2: SGDLS and YYNGEE. The CDR3 contains 15 residues. CDR3 sequence reads: CASSPAGGRSNEQYF. Written as DNA, the CDR3 is TGTGCCAGCAGCCCCGCTGGCGGGAGGTCCAACGAGCAGTACTTC. Using reference TRBV9 and TRBJ2-7 for the parts outside the CDR3, the full variable domain is DSGVTQTPKHLITATGQRVTLRCSPRSGDLSVYWYQQSLDQGLQFLIQYYNGEERAKGNILERFSAQQFPDLHSELNLSSLELGDSALYFCASSPAGGRSNEQYFGPGTRLTVT.

The V gene is TRBV6-1, the J gene TRBJ2-7; D unresolved. This CDR3 contains 15 residues. Per germline, CDR1 MNHNS and CDR2 SASEGT. Trimming left V 2 bases short and J 2 bases short, with 13 bases between. DNA of the CDR3: TGTGCCAGCAGTGAAATGTCGGGCGTTACCTACGAGCAGTACTTC. It encodes CASSEMSGVTYEQYF.

The chain recombines TRBV30 with TRBJ2-5; D gene unclear. The CDR3 is 14 amino acids. CDR1 is GTSNPN and CDR2 is SVGIG in the germline V gene (reference sequence). V lost 2 bases and J 4 bases, leaving 14 bases between the germline ends. Here the CDR3 reads CAWSKTHQGETQYF. The DNA of the CDR3 is TGTGCCTGGAGTAAAACCCATCAAGGAGAGACCCAGTACTTC.

V gene TRBV11-2 combines with J gene TRBJ1-2; no definite D call. Deletions cut 0 bases from V and 4 bases from J, with 6 bases between. Germline assignment: CDR1 SGHAT and CDR2 FQNNGV. CDR3 length: 13 amino acids. As DNA, the CDR3 is TGTGCCAGCAGCTTAGACACTGCCTATGGCTACACCTTC. This translates into CASSLDTAYGYTF.

The CDR3 region is CASTRAGMRAEAFF. In DNA form, the CDR3 reads TGTGCCAGTACCCGGGCAGGGATGCGGGCTGAAGCTTTCTTT. The V and J genes are TRBV19 and TRBJ1-1, with D perhaps matching TRBD1 (5 bases). The CDR3 totals 14 residues. V was trimmed by 7 bases and J by 6 bases, leaving 18 bases between them. Germline CDR1 LNHDA, CDR2 SQIVND (reference sequence).

The chain has TRBV9 and TRBJ1-3; 9 nucleotides agree with TRBD1. Per the germline V gene, CDR1 is SGDLS and CDR2 is YYNGEE. The junction had 7 bases not matched to a gene; V was cut back by 4 bases and J by 2 bases. The CDR3 runs 16 residues. CDR3 DNA sequence: TGTGCCAGCAGCTTTCTAACAGGGGGCCCTGGAAACACCATATATTTT. It encodes CASSFLTGGPGNTIYF.

The rearrangement links TRBV11-1 to TRBJ2-7, with a weak D call TRBD2 (6 bases). CDR1 and CDR2 (germline): SGHAT, FQDESV (reference sequence). V was clipped by 4 bases and J by 2 bases, with 15 bases between them. CDR3 length: 15 residues. As DNA, the CDR3 is TGTGCCAGCAGCTCTCTCTCTACTAGCACCTACGAGCAGTACTTC. Protein product: CASSSLSTSTYEQYF. The whole variable domain, filled in from reference TRBV11-1 and TRBJ2-7, reads EAEVAQSPRYKITEKSQAVAFWCDPISGHATLYWYRQILGQGPELLVQFQDESVVDDSQLPKDRFSAERLKGVDSTLKIQPAELGDSAMYLCASSSLSTSTYEQYFGPGTRLTVT.

V gene TRBV25-1 combines with J gene TRBJ1-1, with D hard to call. Trimming took off 3 bases at V and 5 bases at J, with 10 bases between the two ends. From germline, CDR1 is MGHDK and CDR2 SYGVNS. The CDR3 extends over 13 amino acids. CDR3 in amino acids: CASSDIGRTEAFF. CDR3 nucleotides: TGTGCCAGCAGTGACATAGGGAGAACTGAAGCTTTCTTT.

The V and J genes are TRBV28 and TRBJ2-7; 8 bases line up with TRBD1. The CDR3 covers 13 residues. Germline loops: CDR1 MDHEN, CDR2 SYDVKM. The V segment lost 5 bases and the J segment 3 bases; nucleotides outside the gene matches: 3. CDR3 amino acids: CASSPGTGYEQYF. In DNA form, the CDR3 reads TGTGCCAGCAGTCCCGGGACAGGCTACGAGCAGTACTTC.

The chain has TRBV14 and TRBJ2-3; no clear D. CDR1 and CDR2 (germline): SGHDN, FVKESK. CDR3 length: 14 residues. Trimming removed 0 bases at V and 2 bases at J, with 6 bases between. The CDR3 loop is CASSQDAFTDTQYF. CDR3 coding DNA: TGTGCCAGCAGCCAAGATGCCTTCACAGATACGCAGTATTTT.

The chain links TRBV19 to TRBJ1-5; the D is unclear. Germline-derived CDR1 and CDR2 are LNHDA and SQIVND (reference sequence). This CDR3 region has 14 residues. Trimming shortened V by 1 base and J by 7 bases, and 11 bases separated the two germline ends. The chain's CDR3 is CASSIGGWSQPQHF. Written as DNA, the CDR3 is TGTGCCAGTAGTATAGGGGGTTGGTCCCAGCCCCAGCATTTT.

The gene calls are TRBV5-4 and TRBJ1-5; 7 bases fit TRBD1. This CDR3 is built from 15 residues. J lost 3 bases, V lost 0 bases, and 3 bases had no gene match. CDR1 is SGHNT, CDR2 YYREEE, per germline (reference sequence). The DNA for the CDR3 is TGTGCCAGCAGCTTGGGGACAGGTGACAATCAGCCCCAGCATTTT. Protein: CASSLGTGDNQPQHF. The full variable domain, its missing parts supplied by reference TRBV5-4 and TRBJ1-5, is ETGVTQSPTHLIKTRGQQVTLRCSSQSGHNTVSWYQQALGQGPQFIFQYYREEENGRGNFPPRFSGLQFPNYSSELNVNALELDDSALYLCASSLGTGDNQPQHFGDGTRLSIL.

This clone was recorded only once. The chain has TRBV5-6 and TRBJ2-5; 11 bases line up with TRBD2. The V gene's germline CDR1 is SGHDT and CDR2 YYEEEE. The V segment lost 4 bases and the J segment 5 bases; nucleotides outside the gene matches: 4. This CDR3 is built from 14 residues. The CDR3 region is CASSPRLAGETQYF. The CDR3 DNA is TGTGCCAGCAGCCCTAGACTAGCGGGGGAGACCCAGTACTTC. The entire variable domain, with the rest obtained from reference TRBV5-6 and TRBJ2-5, is as follows: DAGVTQSPTHLIKTRGQQVTLRCSPKSGHDTVSWYQQALGQGPQFIFQYYEEEERQRGNFPDRFSGHQFPNYSSELNVNALLLGDSALYLCASSPRLAGETQYFGPGTRLLVL.

The J gene is TRBJ2-1, the V gene TRBV6-6; perhaps TRBD2 as D (6 bases). Germline V gene sequence: CDR1 MNHNY, CDR2 SVGAGI (reference sequence). The CDR3 consists of 15 residues. V gave up 0 bases and J gave up 9 bases, with 15 bases separating them. CDR3 region: CASSYSLGTGSEQFF. The CDR3 nucleotides read TGTGCCAGCAGTTACTCGCTGGGGACTGGCAGTGAGCAGTTCTTC.

This sequence joins TRBV7-9 and TRBJ1-4; 7 bases fit TRBD1. Unmatched junction bases numbered 7, after V lost 4 bases and J lost 8 bases. The CDR3 has 14 residues. Germline loops: CDR1 SEHNR, CDR2 FQNEAQ (reference sequence). The CDR3 region is CASSSTGVREKLFF. CDR3 DNA: TGTGCCAGCAGCTCTACAGGGGTCCGAGAAAAACTGTTTTTT.

This clone was recorded only once. The CDR3 bases are TGCGCCAGCAGCAACCAGGGGGCAACTAATGAAAAACTGTTTTTT. Its protein is CASSNQGATNEKLFF. The J gene is TRBJ1-4, the V gene TRBV5-1, with 7 positions matching TRBD1. J was trimmed by 0 bases and V by 4 bases; bases with no gene match: 3. The CDR3 contains 15 residues. Germline V lookup: CDR1 SGHRS, CDR2 YFSETQ.

CDR3 amino acids: CASSLRSGARDEQFF. The CDR3 DNA reads TGTGCCAGCAGCTTAAGGTCGGGAGCCCGGGATGAGCAGTTCTTC. The chain combines TRBV11-2 with TRBJ2-1; maybe TRBD2 (6 bases). The CDR3 covers 15 residues. Germline V gene sequence: CDR1 SGHAT, CDR2 FQNNGV. Trimming pared 2 bases from V and 8 bases from J, leaving 16 bases between. The entire variable domain, with the rest obtained from reference TRBV11-2 and TRBJ2-1, is as follows: EAGVAQSPRYKIIEKRQSVAFWCNPISGHATLYWYQQILGQGPKLLIQFQNNGVVDDSQLPKDRFSAERLKGVDSTLKIQPAKLEDSAVYLCASSLRSGARDEQFFGPGTRLTVL.